Each of the 6 T cell receptor beta chains below was sequenced from the same sample in a study of human CD4 T cells and Enterobacteriaceae. Measured with immunoSEQ multiplex PCR; TCRdb has only the in-frame clones, and not every one. In the table there are some 30,000 clones, roughly four fifths of which are singletons. Sorting took every CD4+ cell except CD45RA+CCR7+CD95- naive cells, reaching over 95% purity. Sequences were obtained from memory CD4+ T cells from blood. The receptors here all came from a human donor in good health.

The rearrangement joins TRBV11-2 to TRBJ2-7; D gene unclear. The germline V and J ends were trimmed by 4 bases and 5 bases, with 18 bases remaining between them. Germline V lookup: CDR1 SGHAT, CDR2 FQNNGV. CDR3 length: 15 residues. DNA for the CDR3: TGTGCCAGCAGCTCGCGGACGGGCTTATTCGACGAGCAGTACTTC. Protein: CASSSRTGLFDEQYF.

The V gene is TRBV14, the J gene TRBJ2-2; no definite D call. CDR3 length: 13 residues. The V gene lost 1 base and the J gene lost 6 bases, with 6 bases spanning the gap. In germline, CDR1 is SGHDN, CDR2 FVKESK. The CDR3 is CASSQGRSGELFF. For the CDR3, the DNA is TGTGCCAGCAGCCAAGGGCGTTCCGGGGAGCTGTTTTTT.

CDR3 in DNA: TGTGCCAGCAGCTCCTACAGGGGAAACAATGAGCAGTTCTTC. Protein product: CASSSYRGNNEQFF. The rearrangement joins TRBV7-9 to TRBJ2-1; 7 bases agree with TRBD1. Unmatched junction bases numbered 5, after V lost 4 bases and J lost 5 bases. The germline V gene has CDR1 SEHNR and CDR2 FQNEAQ (reference sequence). The CDR3 totals 14 residues.

The chain combines TRBV6-5 with TRBJ1-5; D not resolved. The CDR3 length is 13 residues. Trimming pared 2 bases from V and 6 bases from J, leaving 8 bases between. The germline V gene has CDR1 MNHEY and CDR2 SVGAGI. The CDR3 is CASSYDGSQPQHF. The CDR3 coding sequence is TGTGCCAGCAGTTACGACGGGTCTCAGCCCCAGCATTTT.

CDR3 residues: CASSQGEGQGTNQPQHF. CDR3 DNA: TGTGCCAGCTCACAAGGGGAGGGACAGGGTACCAATCAGCCCCAGCATTTT. V is TRBV18 and J is TRBJ1-5; the match to TRBD1 covers 9 bases. V lost 4 bases to trimming and J lost 3 bases; unmatched junction nucleotides: 10. CDR1 KGHSH and CDR2 LQKENI come from the germline V gene. The CDR3 length is 17 residues.

The rearrangement joins TRBV7-2 to TRBJ1-1; 9 positions agree with TRBD1. The CDR3 has 16 amino acids. CDR1 and CDR2 (germline): SGHTA, FQGNSA. The ends lost 1 base at V and 0 bases at J; junction bases unmatched: 3. The CDR3 nucleotides are TGTGCCAGCAGCTTAGGCTGGACAGGGGTGAACACTGAAGCTTTCTTT. This gives the protein CASSLGWTGVNTEAFF.